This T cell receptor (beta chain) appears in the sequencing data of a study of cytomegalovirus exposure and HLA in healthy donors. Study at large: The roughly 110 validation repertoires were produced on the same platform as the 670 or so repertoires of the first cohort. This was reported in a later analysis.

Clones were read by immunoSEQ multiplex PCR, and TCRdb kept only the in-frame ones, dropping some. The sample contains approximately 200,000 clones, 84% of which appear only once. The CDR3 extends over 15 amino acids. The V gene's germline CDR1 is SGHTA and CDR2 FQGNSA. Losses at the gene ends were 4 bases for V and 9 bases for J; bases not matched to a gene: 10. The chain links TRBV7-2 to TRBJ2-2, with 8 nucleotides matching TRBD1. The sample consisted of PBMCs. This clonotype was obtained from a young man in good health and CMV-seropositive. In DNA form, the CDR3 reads TGTGCCAGCAGCTCGACCCCTCAGGGGGCCCGGGAGCTGTTTTTT. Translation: CASSSTPQGARELFF. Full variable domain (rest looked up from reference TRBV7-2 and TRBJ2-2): GAGVSQSPSNKVTEKGKDVELRCDPISGHTALYWYRQSLGQGLEFLIYFQGNSAPDKSGLPSDRFSAERTGGSVSTLTIQRTQQEDSAVYLCASSSTPQGARELFFGEGSRLTVL.